The TCR beta chain under discussion was sequenced for a study of blood T cells in healthy people across ages. J was trimmed by 5 bases and V by 7 bases; bases with no gene match: 7. The germline V gene has CDR1 MDHEN and CDR2 SYDVKM. This CDR3 region has 13 residues. A second about 7 to 12 cycle PCR used barcoded and J-beta primers. Every cDNA molecule carried a tag from a template-switch adaptor bearing 12 random nucleotides. TCRdb reprocessed the 5' RACE reads via MiXCR and lists one record per CDR3 protein. Among roughly 2 million distinct CDR3 sequences listed, 49% were seen once. For every donor, a draw yielded 8.5 to 10 milliliters of peripheral blood.

The sequence derives from a woman between 35 and 50 years old in good health. Sequenced material: blood. The V call is TRBV28, the J call TRBJ1-2, with 7 bases aligning to TRBD1. The CDR3 region is CASNQQGRYGYTF. The DNA for the CDR3 is TGTGCCAGCAACCAACAGGGGCGGTATGGCTACACCTTC.